The T cell receptor beta chain under discussion was sequenced for a study of vaccination effects on CD4 cells after COVID-19. Turning to the study itself: Each person got two doses of an mRNA SARS-CoV-2 vaccine, BNT162b2 or mRNA-1273. Whole-study results and caveats: After vaccination, at late timepoints, clones induced by infection and by vaccine contracted markedly.

Following 10 days of culture, CD4+ T cells were isolated. The study found no prior SARS-CoV-2 infection in the vaccine recipients, who tested negative for nucleocapsid antibodies. This clone was seen a handful of times. Its antigen is undetermined. The table came from immunoSEQ multiplex PCR; TCRdb's copy has only in-frame clones and leaves some out. The sample shows fewer than 40,000 clones, 65% to 70% of them seen only once. The sequence was obtained from a human donor who received a COVID-19 vaccine. The source material was CD4+ T cells from PBMCs cultured without peptide, sampled before COVID-19 vaccination.

CDR3 in DNA: TGTGCCAGCAGCCATTGGGGCGGGGGGGACACAGATACGCAGTATTTT. This sequence encodes CASSHWGGGDTDTQYF. The chain employs TRBV4-2 and TRBJ2-3; 9 bases are a match to TRBD2. V lost 3 bases, J lost 2 bases, and 6 bases stayed unmatched. In germline, CDR1 is LGHNA, CDR2 YNFKEQ. CDR3 length: 16 residues.